The rows below give T cell receptor beta chains drawn from one sample of a study of blood T cell repertoires in COVID-19. The table came from immunoSEQ multiplex PCR; TCRdb's copy has only in-frame clones and leaves some out. Found here are 65,000 to 75,000 clones, more than 90% of them singletons; the top ten hold 1.5%. Sequencing was performed on peripheral blood. The receptors shown here come from a man over 45 with acute or convalescent COVID-19. CDR3s include the opening cysteine and the closing phenylalanine or tryptophan. Fields, in order: D gene, clone size, V gene, J gene, CDR3 protein, CDR3 DNA. D genes are given only for firm matches. The size field is filled for only some rows; it gives once, few, many or a size class.

NA	NA	TRBV2	TRBJ2-5	CATAGVGETQYF	TGTGCCACCGCAGGGGTCGGGGAGACCCAGTACTTC
NA	few	TRBV2	TRBJ2-1	CASTPSPGDEQFF	TGTGCCAGCACGCCTAGCCCAGGGGATGAGCAGTTCTTC
NA	NA	TRBV28	TRBJ1-5	CASRQPVGPQHF	TGTGCCAGCAGGCAACCCGTCGGGCCCCAGCATTTT
TRBD2	NA	TRBV6-2/TRBV6-3	TRBJ2-3	CASSYGLAGGQDTQYF	TGTGCCAGCAGTTACGGGTTAGCGGGGGGGCAAGATACGCAGTATTTT
TRBD1	NA	TRBV7-2	TRBJ1-2	CASSLGQGALYGYTF	TGTGCCAGCAGCCTGGGACAGGGGGCTCTCTATGGCTACACCTTC
NA	NA	TRBV9	TRBJ2-3	CASAVVADTQYF	TGTGCCAGCGCAGTAGTAGCGGATACGCAGTATTTT
NA	NA	TRBV6-5	TRBJ1-5	CASSSYRESNQPQHF	TGTGCCAGCAGTTCCTACAGGGAGAGCAATCAGCCCCAGCATTTT
NA	NA	TRBV5-1	TRBJ2-2	CASSFSDAGELFF	TGCGCCAGCAGCTTTTCAGATGCCGGGGAGCTGTTTTTT
NA	once	TRBV7-9	TRBJ2-1	CASSTGDPSNEQFF	TGTGCCAGCAGCACCGGCGACCCTAGCAATGAGCAGTTCTTC
TRBD2	NA	TRBV5-3	TRBJ2-3	CARSLPGLAGGCRTDTQYF	TGTGCCAGAAGCTTGCCCGGACTAGCGGGAGGGTGTCGCACAGATACGCAGTATTTT
NA	NA	TRBV10-3	TRBJ1-5	CAISDALTRYQPQHF	TGTGCCATCAGTGATGCACTTACGAGGTATCAGCCCCAGCATTTT
NA	NA	TRBV11-2	TRBJ2-5	CASSRRLALETQYF	TGTGCCAGCAGCCGGCGGCTAGCTTTAGAGACCCAGTACTTC
NA	NA	TRBV5-6	TRBJ2-2	CASSSTAGELFF	TGTGCCAGCAGCTCCACAGCCGGGGAGCTGTTTTTT
TRBD1	once	TRBV5-4	TRBJ1-3	CASSYPLWDRAGNTIYF	TGTGCCAGCAGCTACCCCCTTTGGGACAGGGCTGGAAACACCATATATTTT
NA	NA	TRBV24-1	TRBJ2-3	CATSDQGGGHPGSTDTQYF	TGTGCCACCAGTGACCAAGGCGGGGGCCACCCAGGAAGCACAGATACGCAGTATTTT
TRBD2	once	TRBV19	TRBJ2-2	CASRQTGTTNTGELFF	TGTGCCAGTAGACAGACCGGGACTACGAACACCGGGGAGCTGTTTTTT
TRBD1	NA	TRBV2	TRBJ2-3	CASSRDRVGRTDTQYF	TGTGCCAGCAGCCGCGACAGGGTGGGACGCACAGATACGCAGTATTTT
NA	NA	TRBV19	TRBJ2-4	CASSFRTEAKNIQYF	TGTGCCAGTAGTTTCAGGACAGAAGCCAAAAACATTCAGTACTTC
NA	NA	TRBV9	TRBJ2-6	CASSPRHLGSGANVLTF	TGTGCCAGCAGCCCGAGACATCTCGGTTCTGGGGCCAACGTCCTGACTTTC
NA	NA	TRBV7-9	TRBJ2-2	CASSLLDTNAGELFF	TGTGCCAGCAGCTTACTTGACACCAACGCCGGGGAGCTGTTTTTT
NA	once	TRBV14	TRBJ2-5	CASSQDLWAPQETQYF	TGTGCCAGCAGCCAAGATCTATGGGCCCCCCAAGAGACCCAGTACTTC
TRBD2	NA	TRBV28	TRBJ2-7	CASSPGGTSGKGEQYF	TGTGCCAGCAGCCCGGGCGGGACTAGCGGGAAAGGCGAGCAGTACTTC
TRBD1	NA	TRBV24-1	TRBJ2-2	CATSVSGTGNTGELFF	TGTGCCACCAGTGTATCCGGGACAGGAAACACCGGGGAGCTGTTTTTT
TRBD1	few	TRBV6-6	TRBJ1-5	CASSPETGTSNQPQHF	TGTGCCAGCAGCCCGGAGACAGGGACCAGCAATCAGCCCCAGCATTTT
NA	NA	TRBV6-5	TRBJ2-2	CATARFQGELFF	TGTGCCACCGCCCGTTTTCAGGGGGAGCTGTTTTTT
NA	NA	TRBV18	TRBJ1-5	CASSPRGERDNQPQHF	TGTGCCAGCTCACCCCGCGGAGAACGGGACAATCAGCCCCAGCATTTT
NA	NA	TRBV7-2	TRBJ1-2	CASSPADSYGYTF	TGTGCCAGCAGCCCAGCGGACAGCTATGGCTACACCTTC
TRBD2	NA	TRBV28	TRBJ2-7	CASSTGRGLTYEQYF	TGTGCCAGCAGCACCGGGAGGGGCCTTACCTACGAGCAGTACTTC
NA	NA	TRBV7-2	TRBJ2-5	CASSLDYQETQYF	TGTGCCAGCAGCCTGGACTACCAAGAGACCCAGTACTTC
TRBD1	NA	TRBV6-5	TRBJ1-2	CASSYSAGGYGYTF	TGTGCCAGCAGTTACTCTGCAGGGGGGTATGGCTACACCTTC
NA	NA	TRBV6-1	TRBJ1-3	CASSGWDMDSGNTIYF	TGTGCCAGCAGTGGCTGGGACATGGACTCTGGAAACACCATATATTTT
NA	NA	TRBV11-2	TRBJ1-1	CASSLGGGGRAEAFF	TGTGCCAGCAGCTTAGGTGGGGGGGGCAGGGCTGAAGCTTTCTTT
NA	NA	TRBV5-1	TRBJ1-6	CASSLSGNNSPLHF	TGCGCCAGCAGCTTGTCGGGGAATAATTCACCCCTCCACTTT
NA	NA	TRBV7-9	TRBJ2-3	CASSLVPSKPTDTQYF	TGTGCCAGCAGCTTAGTCCCGTCAAAGCCCACAGATACGCAGTATTTT
TRBD2	NA	TRBV2	TRBJ2-1	CASSGLAGGPNEQFF	TGTGCCAGCAGCGGACTAGCGGGAGGGCCCAATGAGCAGTTCTTC
NA	NA	TRBV24-1	TRBJ1-5	CATSRGRNQPQHF	TGTGCCACCAGCCGGGGGAGGAATCAGCCCCAGCATTTT
TRBD2	NA	TRBV10-2	TRBJ2-5	CASRGGTFQETQYF	TGCGCCAGCAGGGGGGGGACTTTTCAAGAGACCCAGTACTTC
TRBD1	NA	TRBV12-3/TRBV12-4	TRBJ1-2	CASSPTGGYGYTF	TGTGCCAGCAGCCCGACAGGGGGCTATGGCTACACCTTC
NA	NA	TRBV24-1	TRBJ1-6	CATSDLPIGPNSPLHF	TGTGCCACCAGTGATTTGCCGATCGGTCCAAATTCACCCCTCCACTTT
TRBD2	NA	TRBV28	TRBJ2-3	CASSLVLAASTDTQYF	TGTGCCAGCAGTTTGGTCCTAGCGGCCAGCACAGATACGCAGTATTTT
NA	NA	TRBV28	TRBJ2-3	CASSGVQNTDTQYF	TGTGCCAGCAGCGGGGTCCAGAACACAGATACGCAGTATTTT
NA	NA	TRBV7-9	TRBJ1-1	CASSPRYEAFF	TGTGCCAGCAGCCCGAGATATGAAGCTTTCTTT
NA	NA	TRBV28	TRBJ1-1	CAGKGQANTEAFF	TGTGCCGGGAAAGGACAAGCGAACACTGAAGCTTTCTTT
NA	NA	TRBV25-1	TRBJ2-3	CASSEWVAASTDTQYF	TGTGCCAGCAGTGAATGGGTAGCGGCGAGCACAGATACGCAGTATTTT
TRBD1	NA	TRBV18	TRBJ1-3	CASSPLASRQGAGNTIYF	TGTGCCAGCTCACCATTGGCGTCGCGGCAGGGGGCTGGAAACACCATATATTTT
NA	NA	TRBV28	TRBJ2-7	CASRPTGSYEQYF	TGTGCCAGCAGGCCCACCGGGTCCTACGAGCAGTACTTC
NA	NA	TRBV4-1	TRBJ2-7	CASSQDFRRDLVGRARSDEQYF	TGCGCCAGCAGCCAAGACTTCCGACGGGATTTGGTTGGGCGAGCGAGAAGTGACGAGCAGTACTTC
NA	NA	TRBV2	TRBJ1-5	CASSERLGSQPQHF	TGTGCCAGCAGTGAAAGGTTGGGCTCTCAGCCCCAGCATTTT
NA	few	TRBV5-8	TRBJ2-5	CASSLFVQNPETQYF	TGTGCCAGCAGCTTGTTCGTGCAGAACCCAGAGACCCAGTACTTC
NA	NA	TRBV5-4	TRBJ2-3	CATRLQFSTDTQYF	TGTGCCACCCGTTTACAGTTTAGCACAGATACGCAGTATTTT
NA	once	TRBV7-2	TRBJ2-1	CASSLARKPASNEQFF	TGTGCCAGCAGCTTAGCGCGTAAACCAGCGAGTAATGAGCAGTTCTTC
TRBD2	NA	TRBV6-4	TRBJ2-3	CASSDGLAGADTQYF	TGTGCCAGCAGTGACGGACTAGCGGGTGCAGATACGCAGTATTTT
TRBD1	NA	TRBV4-3	TRBJ2-2	CASSQGKRGLANTGELFF	TGCGCCAGCAGCCAAGGCAAAAGGGGGCTCGCGAACACCGGGGAGCTGTTTTTT
NA	NA	TRBV9	TRBJ2-1	CASSVVPSDNEQFF	TGTGCCAGCAGCGTAGTCCCTAGCGATAATGAGCAGTTCTTC
NA	NA	TRBV7-8	TRBJ1-5	CASSLVGRGSNQPQHF	TGTGCCAGCAGCTTAGTCGGCAGGGGTAGCAATCAGCCCCAGCATTTT
NA	NA	TRBV6-5	TRBJ2-5	CASSYTLPGAKETQYF	TGTGCCAGCAGTTACACTCTTCCAGGGGCGAAAGAGACCCAGTACTTC
TRBD1	NA	TRBV27	TRBJ2-7	CASSVGTDLHEQYF	TGTGCCAGCAGTGTAGGGACAGATCTCCACGAGCAGTACTTC
NA	NA	TRBV28	TRBJ1-5	CASKAGQGVNQPQHF	TGTGCCAGCAAAGCGGGGCAGGGTGTAAATCAGCCCCAGCATTTT
NA	NA	TRBV27	TRBJ1-2	CASSSETGSGYTF	TGTGCCAGCAGTTCGGAGACAGGTAGCGGCTACACCTTC